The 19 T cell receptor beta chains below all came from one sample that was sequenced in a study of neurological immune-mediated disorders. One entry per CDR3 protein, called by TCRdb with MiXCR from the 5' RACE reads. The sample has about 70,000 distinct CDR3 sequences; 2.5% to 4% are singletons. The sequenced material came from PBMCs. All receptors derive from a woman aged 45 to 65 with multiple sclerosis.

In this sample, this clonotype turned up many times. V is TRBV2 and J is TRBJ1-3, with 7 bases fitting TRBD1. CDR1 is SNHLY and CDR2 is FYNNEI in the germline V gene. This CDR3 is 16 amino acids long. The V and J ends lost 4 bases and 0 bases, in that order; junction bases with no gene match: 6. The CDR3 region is CASSGRGQYSGNTIYF. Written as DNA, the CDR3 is TGTGCCAGCAGTGGTCGGGGACAGTACTCTGGAAACACCATATATTTT.

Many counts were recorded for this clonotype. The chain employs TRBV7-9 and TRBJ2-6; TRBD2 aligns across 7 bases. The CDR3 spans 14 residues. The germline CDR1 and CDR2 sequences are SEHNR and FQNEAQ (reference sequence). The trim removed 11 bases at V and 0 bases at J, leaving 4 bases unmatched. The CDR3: CAPGTTSGANVLTF. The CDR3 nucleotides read TGTGCCCCCGGGACTACCTCTGGGGCCAACGTCCTGACTTTC. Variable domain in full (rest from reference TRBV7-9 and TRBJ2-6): DTGVSQNPRHKITKRGQNVTFRCDPISEHNRLYWYRQTLGQGPEFLTYFQNEAQLEKSRLLSDRFSAERPKGSFSTLEIQRTEQGDSAMYLCAPGTTSGANVLTFGAGSRLTVL.

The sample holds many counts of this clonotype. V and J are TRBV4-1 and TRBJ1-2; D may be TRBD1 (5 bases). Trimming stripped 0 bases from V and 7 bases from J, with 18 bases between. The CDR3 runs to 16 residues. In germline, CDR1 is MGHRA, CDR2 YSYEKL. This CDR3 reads CASSQDPRVVGIGYTF. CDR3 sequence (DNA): TGCGCCAGCAGCCAAGATCCCAGGGTCGTGGGTATTGGCTACACCTTC.

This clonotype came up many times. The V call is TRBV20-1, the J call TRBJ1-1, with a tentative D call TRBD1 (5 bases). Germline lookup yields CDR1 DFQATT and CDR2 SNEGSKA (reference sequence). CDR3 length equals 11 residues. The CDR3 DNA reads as TGCAGGGCGGGGGGTGACACTGAAGCTTTCTTT. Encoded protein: CRAGGDTEAFF.

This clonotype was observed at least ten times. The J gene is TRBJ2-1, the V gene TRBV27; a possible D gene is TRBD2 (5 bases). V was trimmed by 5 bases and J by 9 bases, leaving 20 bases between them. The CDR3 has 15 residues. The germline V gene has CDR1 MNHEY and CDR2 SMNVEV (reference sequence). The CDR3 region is CASSPATLTRAEQFF. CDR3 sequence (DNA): TGTGCCAGCAGTCCCGCAACCCTCACTAGGGCTGAGCAGTTCTTC.

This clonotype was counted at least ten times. The CDR3 DNA is TGTGCCACCAGCAAGCTAGCGGAAGACACCGGGGAGCTGTTTTTT. Protein product: CATSKLAEDTGELFF. V and J are TRBV15 and TRBJ2-2; 7 bases fit TRBD2. Germline V gene sequence: CDR1 LNHNV, CDR2 YYDKDF (reference sequence). Trimming at V came to 4 bases and at J to 3 bases, leaving 5 bases not matched to a gene. The CDR3 consists of 15 residues.

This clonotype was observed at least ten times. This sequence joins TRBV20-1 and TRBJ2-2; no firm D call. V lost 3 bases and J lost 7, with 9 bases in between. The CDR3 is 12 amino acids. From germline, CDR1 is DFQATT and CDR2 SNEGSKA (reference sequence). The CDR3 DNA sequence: TGCAGTGCTAGGACTTCGGGCGGGGAGCTGTTTTTT. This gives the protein CSARTSGGELFF.

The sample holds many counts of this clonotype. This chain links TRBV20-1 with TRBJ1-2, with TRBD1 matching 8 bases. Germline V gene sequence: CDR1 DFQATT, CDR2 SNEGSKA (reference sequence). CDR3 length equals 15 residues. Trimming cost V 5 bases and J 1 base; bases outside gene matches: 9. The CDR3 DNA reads TGCAGTGCTGGGGTGCCAGGGGGCAGTAACTATGGCTACACCTTC. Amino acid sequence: CSAGVPGGSNYGYTF.

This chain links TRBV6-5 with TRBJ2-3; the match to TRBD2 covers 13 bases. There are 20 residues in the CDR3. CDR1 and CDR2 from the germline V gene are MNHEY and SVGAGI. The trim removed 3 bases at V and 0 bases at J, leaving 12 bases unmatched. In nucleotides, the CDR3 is TGTGCCAGCAGTTATCTATACCCCGGACTAGCGGGAGCCAGCACAGATACGCAGTATTTT. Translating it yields CASSYLYPGLAGASTDTQYF.

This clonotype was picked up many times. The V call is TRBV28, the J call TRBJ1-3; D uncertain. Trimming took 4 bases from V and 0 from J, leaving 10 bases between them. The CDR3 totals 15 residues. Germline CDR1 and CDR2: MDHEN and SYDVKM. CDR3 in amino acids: CASSSTVNSGNTIYF. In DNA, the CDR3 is TGTGCCAGCAGTTCCACAGTCAACTCTGGAAACACCATATATTTT.

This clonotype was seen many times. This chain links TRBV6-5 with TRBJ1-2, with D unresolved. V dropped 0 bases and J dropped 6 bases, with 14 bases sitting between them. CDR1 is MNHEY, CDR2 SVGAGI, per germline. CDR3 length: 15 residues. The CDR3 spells CASSYSVVGFHGYTF. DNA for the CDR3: TGTGCCAGCAGTTACTCGGTTGTAGGGTTCCATGGCTACACCTTC.

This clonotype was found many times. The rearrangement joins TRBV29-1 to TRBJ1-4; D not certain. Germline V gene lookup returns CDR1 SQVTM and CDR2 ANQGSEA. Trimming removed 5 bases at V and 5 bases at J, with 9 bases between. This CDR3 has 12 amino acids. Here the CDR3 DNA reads TGCAGCGTTCGGCGTCCCAATGAAAAACTGTTTTTT. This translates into CSVRRPNEKLFF.

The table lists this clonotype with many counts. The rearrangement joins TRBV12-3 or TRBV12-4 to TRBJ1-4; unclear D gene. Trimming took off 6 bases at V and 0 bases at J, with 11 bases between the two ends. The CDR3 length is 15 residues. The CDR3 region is CASRSDLATNEKLFF. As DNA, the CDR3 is TGTGCCAGCAGATCAGACCTCGCAACTAATGAAAAACTGTTTTTT.

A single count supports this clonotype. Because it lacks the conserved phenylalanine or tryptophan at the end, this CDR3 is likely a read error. The CDR3 loop is CASSPGQVEGETQYN. Written as DNA, the CDR3 is TGTGCCAGCAGTCCCGGACAGGTTGAGGGGGAGACCCAGTACAAC. The genes are TRBV6-1 and TRBJ2-5, with 7 positions matching TRBD1. Germline CDR1 MNHNS, CDR2 SASEGT. Trimming cost V 5 bases and J 5 bases; bases outside gene matches: 11. CDR3 length: 15 residues.

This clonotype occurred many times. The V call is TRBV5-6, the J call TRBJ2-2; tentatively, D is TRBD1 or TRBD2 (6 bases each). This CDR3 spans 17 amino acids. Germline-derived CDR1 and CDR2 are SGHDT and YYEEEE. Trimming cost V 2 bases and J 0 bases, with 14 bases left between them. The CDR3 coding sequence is TGTGCCAGCAGCTTATCGTTCGGGGGCGCGAACACCGGGGAGCTGTTTTTT. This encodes CASSLSFGGANTGELFF.

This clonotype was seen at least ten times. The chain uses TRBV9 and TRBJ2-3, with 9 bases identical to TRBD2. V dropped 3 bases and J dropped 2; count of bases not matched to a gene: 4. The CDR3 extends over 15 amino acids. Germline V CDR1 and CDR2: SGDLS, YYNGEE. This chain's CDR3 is CASSATSGYTDTQYF. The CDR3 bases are TGTGCCAGCAGCGCGACTAGCGGTTACACAGATACGCAGTATTTT.

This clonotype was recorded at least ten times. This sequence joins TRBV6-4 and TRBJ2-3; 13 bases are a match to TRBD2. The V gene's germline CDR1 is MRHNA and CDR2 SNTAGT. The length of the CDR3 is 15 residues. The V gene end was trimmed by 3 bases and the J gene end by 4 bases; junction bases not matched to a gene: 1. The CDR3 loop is CASSELAGGPDTQYF. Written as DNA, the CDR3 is TGTGCCAGCAGTGAACTAGCGGGGGGGCCAGATACGCAGTATTTT.

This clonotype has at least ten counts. CDR3 in DNA: TGCGCCAGCAGCTTGGACGGACGGATCTCTGGAAACACCATATATTTT. Translation: CASSLDGRISGNTIYF. The chain employs TRBV5-1 and TRBJ1-3; D ambiguous. In germline, CDR1 is SGHRS, CDR2 YFSETQ. V lost 0 bases, J lost 0 bases, and 10 bases lay in between. The CDR3 is made up of 16 amino acids. Complete variable domain (other parts from reference TRBV5-1 and TRBJ1-3): KAGVTQTPRYLIKTRGQQVTLSCSPISGHRSVSWYQQTPGQGLQFLFEYFSETQRNKGNFPGRFSGRQFSNSRSEMNVSTLELGDSALYLCASSLDGRISGNTIYFGEGSWLTVV.

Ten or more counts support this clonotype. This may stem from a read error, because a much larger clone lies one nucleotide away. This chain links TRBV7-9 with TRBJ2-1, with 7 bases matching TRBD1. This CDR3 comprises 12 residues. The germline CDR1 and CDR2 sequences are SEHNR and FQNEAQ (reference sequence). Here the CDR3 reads CASSPETGSFNF. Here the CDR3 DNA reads TGTGCCAGCAGCCCCGAGACAGGGTCCTTTAATTTC. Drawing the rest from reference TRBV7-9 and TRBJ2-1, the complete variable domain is DTGVSQNPRHKITKRGQNVTFRCDPISEHNRLYWYRQTLGQGPEFLTYFQNEAQLEKSRLLSDRFSAERPKGSFSTLEIQRTEQGDSAMYLCASSPETGSFNFGPGTRLTVL.